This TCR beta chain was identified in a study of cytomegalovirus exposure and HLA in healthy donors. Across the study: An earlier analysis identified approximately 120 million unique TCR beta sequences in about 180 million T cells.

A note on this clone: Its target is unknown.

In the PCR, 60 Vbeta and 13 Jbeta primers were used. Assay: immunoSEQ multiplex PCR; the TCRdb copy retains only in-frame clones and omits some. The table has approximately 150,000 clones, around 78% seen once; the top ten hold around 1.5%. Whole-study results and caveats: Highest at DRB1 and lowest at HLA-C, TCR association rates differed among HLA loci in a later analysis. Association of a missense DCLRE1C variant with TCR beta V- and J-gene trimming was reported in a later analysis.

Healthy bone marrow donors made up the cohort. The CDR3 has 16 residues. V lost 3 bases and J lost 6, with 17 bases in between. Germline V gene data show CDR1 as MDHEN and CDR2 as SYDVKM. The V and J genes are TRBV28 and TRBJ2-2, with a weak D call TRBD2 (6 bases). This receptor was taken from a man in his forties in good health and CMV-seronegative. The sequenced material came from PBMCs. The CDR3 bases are TGTGCCAGCAGTTTTGGGCGGGGCAGGGCGGCCGGGGAGCTGTTTTTT. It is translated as CASSFGRGRAAGELFF.